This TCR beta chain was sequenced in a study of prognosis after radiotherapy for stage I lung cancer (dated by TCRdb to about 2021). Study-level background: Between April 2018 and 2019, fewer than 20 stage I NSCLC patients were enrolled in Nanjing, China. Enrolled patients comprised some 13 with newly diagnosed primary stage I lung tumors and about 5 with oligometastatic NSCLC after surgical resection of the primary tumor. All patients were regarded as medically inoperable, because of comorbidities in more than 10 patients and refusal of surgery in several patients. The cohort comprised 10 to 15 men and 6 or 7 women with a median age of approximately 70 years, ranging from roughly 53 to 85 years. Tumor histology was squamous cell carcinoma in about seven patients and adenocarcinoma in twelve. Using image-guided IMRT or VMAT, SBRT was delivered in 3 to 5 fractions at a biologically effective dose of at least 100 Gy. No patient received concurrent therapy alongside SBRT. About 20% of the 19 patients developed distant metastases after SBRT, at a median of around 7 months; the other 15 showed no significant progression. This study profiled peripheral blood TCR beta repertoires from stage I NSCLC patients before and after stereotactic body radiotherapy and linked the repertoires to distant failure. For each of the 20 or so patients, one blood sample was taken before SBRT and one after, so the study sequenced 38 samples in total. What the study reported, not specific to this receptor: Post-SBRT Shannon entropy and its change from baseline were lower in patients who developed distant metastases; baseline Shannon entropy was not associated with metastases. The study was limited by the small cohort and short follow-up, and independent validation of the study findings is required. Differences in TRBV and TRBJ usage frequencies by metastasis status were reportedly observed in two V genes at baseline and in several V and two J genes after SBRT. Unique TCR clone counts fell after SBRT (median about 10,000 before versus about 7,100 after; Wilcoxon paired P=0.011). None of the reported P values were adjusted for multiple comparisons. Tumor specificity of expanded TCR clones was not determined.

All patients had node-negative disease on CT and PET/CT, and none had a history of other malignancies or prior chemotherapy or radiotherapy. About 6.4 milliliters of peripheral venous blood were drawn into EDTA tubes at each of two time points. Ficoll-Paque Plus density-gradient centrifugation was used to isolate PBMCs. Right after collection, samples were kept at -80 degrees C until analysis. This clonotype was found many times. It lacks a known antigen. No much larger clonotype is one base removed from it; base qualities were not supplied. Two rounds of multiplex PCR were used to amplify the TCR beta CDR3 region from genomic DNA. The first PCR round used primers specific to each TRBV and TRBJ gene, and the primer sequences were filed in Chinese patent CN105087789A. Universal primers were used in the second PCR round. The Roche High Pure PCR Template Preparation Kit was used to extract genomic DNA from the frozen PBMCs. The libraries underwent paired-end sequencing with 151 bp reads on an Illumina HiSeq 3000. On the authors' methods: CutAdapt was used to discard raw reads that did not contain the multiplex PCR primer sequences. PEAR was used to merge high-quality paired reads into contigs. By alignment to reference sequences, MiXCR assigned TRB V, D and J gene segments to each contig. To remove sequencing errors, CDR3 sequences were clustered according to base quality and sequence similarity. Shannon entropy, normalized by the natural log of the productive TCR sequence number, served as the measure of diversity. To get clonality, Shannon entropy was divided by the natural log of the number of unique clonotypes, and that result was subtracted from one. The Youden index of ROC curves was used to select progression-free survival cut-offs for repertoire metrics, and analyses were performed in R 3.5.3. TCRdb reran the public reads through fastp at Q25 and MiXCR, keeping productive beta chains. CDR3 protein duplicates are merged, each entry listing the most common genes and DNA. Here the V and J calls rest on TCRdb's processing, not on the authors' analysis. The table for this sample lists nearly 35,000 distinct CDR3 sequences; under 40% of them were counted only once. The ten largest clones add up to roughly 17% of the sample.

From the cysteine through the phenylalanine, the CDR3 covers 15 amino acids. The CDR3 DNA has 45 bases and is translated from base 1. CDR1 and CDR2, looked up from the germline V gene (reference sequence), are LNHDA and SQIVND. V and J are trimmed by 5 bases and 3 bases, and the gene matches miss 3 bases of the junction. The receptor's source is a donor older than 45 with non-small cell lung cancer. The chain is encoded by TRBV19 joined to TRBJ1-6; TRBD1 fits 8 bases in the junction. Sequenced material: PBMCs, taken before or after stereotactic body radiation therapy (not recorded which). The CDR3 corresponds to CASSPGGIYNSPLHF. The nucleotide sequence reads TGTGCCAGTAGTCCAGGGGGCATCTATAATTCACCCCTCCACTTT.